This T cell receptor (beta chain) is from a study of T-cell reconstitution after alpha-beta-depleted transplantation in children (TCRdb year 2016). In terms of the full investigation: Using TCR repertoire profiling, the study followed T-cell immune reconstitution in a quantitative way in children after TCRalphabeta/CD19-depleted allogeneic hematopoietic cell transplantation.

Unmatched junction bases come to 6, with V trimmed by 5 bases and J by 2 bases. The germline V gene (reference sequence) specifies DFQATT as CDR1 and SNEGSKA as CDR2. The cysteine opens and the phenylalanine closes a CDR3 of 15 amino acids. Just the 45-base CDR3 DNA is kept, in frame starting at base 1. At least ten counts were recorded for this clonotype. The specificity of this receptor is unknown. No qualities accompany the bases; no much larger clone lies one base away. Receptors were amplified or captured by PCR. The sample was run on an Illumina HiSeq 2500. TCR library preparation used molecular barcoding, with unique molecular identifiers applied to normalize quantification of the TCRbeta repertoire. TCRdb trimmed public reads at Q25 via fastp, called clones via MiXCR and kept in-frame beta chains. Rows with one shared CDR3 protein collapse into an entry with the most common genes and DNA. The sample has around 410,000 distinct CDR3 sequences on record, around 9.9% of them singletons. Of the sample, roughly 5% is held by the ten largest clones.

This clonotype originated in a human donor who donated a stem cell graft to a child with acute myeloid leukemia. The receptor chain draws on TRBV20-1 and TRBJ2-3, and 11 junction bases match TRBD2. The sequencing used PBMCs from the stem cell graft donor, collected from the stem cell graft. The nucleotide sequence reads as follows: TGCAGTGCTTCCCGACTAGCGGGATTCACAGATACGCAGTATTTT. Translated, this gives CSASRLAGFTDTQYF.